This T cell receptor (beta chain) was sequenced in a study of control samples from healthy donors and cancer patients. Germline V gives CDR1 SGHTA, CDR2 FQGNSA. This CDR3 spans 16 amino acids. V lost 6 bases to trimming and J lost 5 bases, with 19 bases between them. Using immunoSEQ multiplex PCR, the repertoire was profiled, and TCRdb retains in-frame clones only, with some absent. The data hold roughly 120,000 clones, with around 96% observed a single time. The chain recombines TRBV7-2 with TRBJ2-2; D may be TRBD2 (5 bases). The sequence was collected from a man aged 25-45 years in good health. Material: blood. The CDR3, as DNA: TGTGCCAGCAGACACCATCCGGGATTTGAAACCGGGGAGCTGTTTTTT. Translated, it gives CASRHHPGFETGELFF.